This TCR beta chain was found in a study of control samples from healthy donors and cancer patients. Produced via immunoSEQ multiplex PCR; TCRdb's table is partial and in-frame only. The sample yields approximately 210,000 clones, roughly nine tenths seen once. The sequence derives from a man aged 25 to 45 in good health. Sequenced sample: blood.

Written as DNA, the CDR3 is TGTGCCAGCAGCTTAGCGGGGAGATACAATGAGCAGTTCTTC. The encoded protein is CASSLAGRYNEQFF. V usage is TRBV6-5 and J usage is TRBJ2-1; 8 bases match TRBD2. This CDR3 spans 14 amino acids. Unmatched junction bases numbered 5, after V lost 6 bases and J lost 4 bases. Germline V gives CDR1 MNHEY, CDR2 SVGAGI.